The rows below give T cell receptor beta chains drawn from one sample of a study of a mutant IDH1 vaccine in newly diagnosed glioma. Using immunoSEQ multiplex PCR, the repertoire was profiled, and TCRdb retains in-frame clones only, with some absent. The data hold about 25,000 clones, with around 79% observed a single time. These receptors' antigens are unknown. Sequenced material: PBMCs, taken from a glioma patient whose treatment included an IDH1 peptide vaccine. The receptors were gathered from a man in his forties or fifties with glioma. CDR3s include the opening cysteine and the closing phenylalanine or tryptophan. Fields, in order: D gene, V gene, J gene, clone size, CDR3 protein, CDR3 DNA. The D gene is left open where the match is weak. Only part of the rows carry a size: once, few, many, or a class if the clone is expanded.

-	TRBV6-5	TRBJ2-1	-	CASRPGSLNEQFF	TGTGCCAGCAGGCCAGGGAGTCTGAATGAGCAGTTCTTC
-	TRBV6-5	TRBJ1-2	once	CASAPGGNNYGYTF	TGTGCCTCGGCCCCCGGCGGCAACAACTATGGCTACACCTTC
-	TRBV4-1	TRBJ2-1	-	CASSLNGFRSYNEQFF	TGCGCCAGCAGCCTAAACGGCTTTCGCTCCTACAATGAGCAGTTCTTC
TRBD2	TRBV6-1	TRBJ2-4	-	CASSEGSSGRGNIQYF	TGTGCCAGCAGTGAAGGGAGTAGCGGGAGAGGAAACATTCAGTACTTC
-	TRBV5-1	TRBJ2-3	-	CASTGASTDTQYF	TGCGCCAGCACTGGGGCTAGCACAGATACGCAGTATTTT
TRBD1	TRBV6-6	TRBJ1-5	-	CASSLQGGNQPQHF	TGTGCCAGCAGTCTGCAGGGGGGCAATCAGCCCCAGCATTTT
-	TRBV7-8	TRBJ2-2	few	CASSLATTQSGELFF	TGTGCCAGCAGCTTAGCGACAACCCAGAGCGGGGAGCTGTTTTTT
-	TRBV6-6	TRBJ2-1	-	CASTPGWNNEQFF	TGTGCCAGCACCCCGGGGTGGAACAATGAGCAGTTCTTC
TRBD1	TRBV29-1	TRBJ1-5	-	CSVLGQGDPNQPQHF	TGCAGCGTCCTTGGGCAGGGGGACCCCAATCAGCCCCAGCATTTT
-	TRBV29-1	TRBJ2-2	-	CSVSLTGDTGELFF	TGCAGCGTTTCGTTGACAGGAGACACCGGGGAGCTGTTTTTT
TRBD1	TRBV10-1	TRBJ1-1	-	CASSPNRGTEAFF	TGCGCCAGCAGTCCCAACAGGGGGACTGAAGCTTTCTTT
-	TRBV6-5	TRBJ2-2	-	CASSYTSLWDTGELFF	TGTGCCAGCAGTTACACCTCGCTGTGGGACACCGGGGAGCTGTTTTTT
-	TRBV11-2	TRBJ2-2	-	CASSLEWRAGELFF	TGTGCCAGCAGCTTAGAGTGGAGGGCCGGGGAGCTGTTTTTT
-	TRBV7-6	TRBJ2-1	-	CASSLVSRGSYNEQFF	TGTGCCAGCAGCTTAGTGTCGCGGGGCTCCTACAATGAGCAGTTCTTC
-	TRBV7-9	TRBJ1-6	-	CASSPEQYNSPLHF	TGTGCCAGCAGCCCGGAACAGTATAATTCACCCCTCCACTTT
-	TRBV6-5	TRBJ2-2	-	CASRKRAGELFF	TGTGCCAGCAGAAAGAGGGCCGGGGAGCTGTTTTTT
-	TRBV5-6	TRBJ2-3	-	CASSSETVPKDTQYF	TGTGCCAGCAGCTCTGAGACCGTGCCCAAGGATACGCAGTATTTT
-	TRBV19	TRBJ1-1	-	CASSIGVRRRTNTEAFF	TGTGCCAGTAGTATAGGTGTCCGACGGAGGACGAACACTGAAGCTTTCTTT
TRBD2	TRBV5-1	TRBJ2-2	-	CASSPGTMNTGELFF	TGCGCCAGCAGCCCCGGGACTATGAACACCGGGGAGCTGTTTTTT
TRBD2	TRBV12-5	TRBJ2-6	-	CASGPGLAVIGANVLTF	TGTGCTAGTGGACCAGGACTAGCGGTAATTGGGGCCAACGTCCTGACTTTC
-	TRBV10-1	TRBJ2-3	-	CASSESTIRDDTQYF	TGCGCCAGCAGTGAGTCGACAATTAGGGACGATACGCAGTATTTT
-	TRBV10-1	TRBJ2-1	-	CASTPSSELYNEQFF	TGCGCCAGCACCCCTTCTAGCGAGCTCTACAATGAGCAGTTCTTC
TRBD1	TRBV5-5	TRBJ2-1	-	CASSLVAGGVNEQFF	TGTGCCAGCAGCTTGGTGGCAGGGGGTGTGAATGAGCAGTTCTTC
TRBD1	TRBV28	TRBJ2-2	-	CASRIPRGRGELFF	TGTGCCAGCAGGATCCCCAGGGGGCGCGGGGAGCTGTTTTTT
-	TRBV7-2	TRBJ1-1	-	CASSLDGLREAFF	TGTGCCAGCAGCTTAGACGGCCTACGTGAAGCTTTCTTT
TRBD2	TRBV5-5	TRBJ2-7	-	CASSSGGGVYEQYF	TGTGCCAGCAGCTCTGGGGGAGGGGTATACGAGCAGTACTTC
TRBD1	TRBV4-3	TRBJ1-4	-	CASSQIWSGTGYEKLFF	TGCGCCAGCAGCCAAATTTGGTCCGGGACAGGGTACGAAAAACTGTTTTTT
TRBD1	TRBV10-3	TRBJ1-1	-	CAIRNGQAKGAEAFF	TGTGCCATCAGGAACGGACAGGCGAAGGGGGCTGAAGCTTTCTTT
TRBD2	TRBV5-6	TRBJ2-1	-	CASSFLAGGSNEQFF	TGTGCCAGCAGCTTCCTAGCGGGAGGCTCCAATGAGCAGTTCTTC
-	TRBV9	TRBJ1-3	-	CASSVGRGVNTIYF	TGTGCCAGCAGCGTAGGGAGGGGCGTAAACACCATATATTTT
-	TRBV18	TRBJ1-4	-	CASSRLTATNEKLFF	TGTGCCAGCTCACGACTCACAGCAACTAATGAAAAACTGTTTTTT
TRBD1	TRBV11-2	TRBJ1-3	-	CASSLGGGGNTIYF	TGTGCCAGCAGCTTAGGAGGGGGCGGAAACACCATATATTTT
TRBD1	TRBV5-1	TRBJ2-1	few	CASSKQGSYNEQFF	TGCGCCAGCAGTAAACAGGGGTCCTACAATGAGCAGTTCTTC
-	TRBV11-3	TRBJ2-2	-	CASSILNTGELFF	TGTGCCAGCAGCATCCTGAACACCGGGGAGCTGTTTTTT
-	TRBV28	TRBJ1-4	-	CASSIGQVTNEKLFF	TGTGCCAGCAGCATCGGACAAGTAACTAATGAAAAACTGTTTTTT
-	TRBV4-1	TRBJ1-2	-	CASSQGQVSNYGYTF	TGCGCCAGCAGCCAAGGGCAGGTTTCTAACTATGGCTACACCTTC
TRBD2	TRBV2	TRBJ2-2	-	CASSLAGTSGRTGTGELFF	TGTGCCAGCAGTCTTGCGGGGACTAGCGGGAGAACGGGCACCGGGGAGCTGTTTTTT
-	TRBV1	TRBJ2-1	-	CTSSQVAGGRLNEQFF	TGCACCAGCAGCCAAGTGGCGGGAGGACGTTTAAATGAGCAGTTCTTC
-	TRBV10-2	TRBJ2-1	-	CASMRGGGANEQFF	TGCGCCAGCATGAGGGGTGGAGGGGCCAATGAGCAGTTCTTC
TRBD2	TRBV4-3	TRBJ2-3	-	CASSRTTSGGADTQYF	TGCGCCAGCAGCCGCACGACTAGCGGGGGTGCAGATACGCAGTATTTT
-	TRBV15	TRBJ2-7	-	CATSRVFSGDEQYF	TGTGCCACCAGCAGAGTTTTTTCGGGAGACGAGCAGTACTTC
TRBD1	TRBV4-1	TRBJ1-5	-	CASSTYSGTGDQPQHF	TGCGCCAGCAGCACCTATTCCGGGACAGGAGATCAGCCCCAGCATTTT
TRBD1	TRBV15	TRBJ2-6	-	CATRQGQTGANVLTF	TGTGCCACTCGACAGGGACAGACTGGGGCCAACGTCCTGACTTTC
-	TRBV6-5	TRBJ2-5	-	CASSYSKVHPMETQYF	TGTGCCAGCAGTTACTCGAAAGTTCACCCAATGGAGACCCAGTACTTC
TRBD2	TRBV10-3	TRBJ2-3	-	CAISDLGGRATDTQYF	TGTGCCATCAGTGATCTCGGCGGGAGGGCCACAGATACGCAGTATTTT
-	TRBV14	TRBJ2-1	once	CASSQWNNEQFF	TGTGCCAGCAGCCAATGGAACAATGAGCAGTTCTTC
-	TRBV6-6	TRBJ2-1	-	CASRPRTEYNEQFF	TGTGCCAGCAGACCCCGGACAGAATACAATGAGCAGTTCTTC
-	TRBV7-2	TRBJ2-6	-	CASSLAGDGANVLTF	TGTGCCAGCAGCTTAGCAGGGGACGGGGCCAACGTCCTGACTTTC
-	TRBV5-4	TRBJ1-5	-	CASSLGPRDQPQHF	TGTGCCAGCAGCTTGGGTCCACGGGATCAGCCCCAGCATTTT
-	TRBV2	TRBJ1-4	few	CASSEALGRNEKLFF	TGTGCCAGCAGTGAAGCGCTTGGGCGGAATGAAAAACTGTTTTTT
TRBD1	TRBV29-1	TRBJ1-1	-	CSVRTGGTEAFF	TGCAGCGTTCGGACAGGGGGCACTGAAGCTTTCTTT